The next 21 T cell receptor beta chains were all read from a single sample in a study of cytomegalovirus exposure and HLA in healthy donors. The method was immunoSEQ multiplex PCR; TCRdb's version includes in-frame clones alone and lacks a portion of them. The sample consists of approximately 160,000 clones, approximately 80% of them appearing once. The specimen was PBMCs. These receptors originate from a man aged 25 to 40 in good health and CMV-seropositive.

V and J are TRBV5-8 and TRBJ2-5, with a weak D call TRBD1 (5 bases). V was clipped by 0 bases and J by 5 bases, with 5 bases between them. From germline, CDR1 is SGHTS and CDR2 YDEGEE. CDR3 size: 12 residues. The CDR3 DNA reads TGTGCCAGCAGCTTGGACAGGGAGACCCAGTACTTC. This encodes CASSLDRETQYF.

This chain joins TRBV12-5 and TRBJ2-4, with 7 bases that match TRBD1. The germline V gene encodes CDR1 LGHNT and CDR2 FRNRAP. Trimming took 6 bases from V and 8 from J; bases not matched to a gene: 7. CDR3 size: 13 residues. CDR3: CASGRQGRDIQYF. The CDR3 DNA reads TGTGCTAGTGGGAGACAGGGTCGGGACATTCAGTACTTC.

CDR3 in amino acids: CASSLSQGTEAFF. CDR3 nucleotides: TGTGCCAGCAGCTTAAGTCAGGGTACCGAAGCTTTCTTT. This rearrangement joins TRBV7-9 to TRBJ1-1; D is possibly TRBD1 (5 bases). The length of the CDR3 is 13 residues. Germline CDR1 SEHNR, CDR2 FQNEAQ (reference sequence). V was pared by 2 bases and J by 8 bases, with 12 bases between.

The chain employs TRBV18 and TRBJ2-3, with D unclear. Germline V lookup: CDR1 KGHSH, CDR2 LQKENI. The CDR3 has 13 amino acids. Trimming stripped 3 bases from V and 2 bases from J, with 6 bases between. Here the CDR3 reads CASSPRVTDTQYF. CDR3 coding DNA: TGTGCCAGCTCACCGAGAGTCACAGATACGCAGTATTTT.

The rearrangement joins TRBV2 to TRBJ1-1; no firm D call. This CDR3 spans 14 amino acids. CDR1 SNHLY and CDR2 FYNNEI come from the germline V gene. V was cut by 5 bases and J by 1 base, with 11 bases left in between. The CDR3 sequence: CASSPDNANTEAFF. The CDR3 coding sequence is TGTGCCAGCAGTCCTGACAACGCGAACACTGAAGCTTTCTTT.

The V call is TRBV30, the J call TRBJ2-1; maybe TRBD2 (6 bases). The ends were cut back, 4 bases at V and 7 bases at J, with 17 bases in the middle. The CDR3 is 14 amino acids. Germline V CDR1 and CDR2: GTSNPN, SVGIG (reference sequence). CDR3 in amino acids: CAWNAGPLGNEQFF. CDR3 nucleotide sequence: TGTGCCTGGAACGCGGGGCCGTTGGGGAATGAGCAGTTCTTC.

The J gene is TRBJ2-7, the V gene TRBV27, with D tentatively TRBD1 (6 bases). V lost 5 bases to trimming and J lost 0 bases, with 20 bases between them. The CDR3 sequence is 17 residues long. Germline CDR1 MNHEY, CDR2 SMNVEV (reference sequence). CDR3 loop: CASSLTGPRLVSYEQYF. The DNA for the CDR3 is TGTGCCAGCAGTCTTACAGGGCCGCGGTTAGTCTCCTACGAGCAGTACTTC.

The chain links TRBV5-8 to TRBJ2-3, with D possibly TRBD1 on 6 matching bases. The CDR3 sequence is 16 residues long. V dropped 0 bases and J dropped 2 bases, with 13 bases sitting between them. Germline V gene lookup returns CDR1 SGHTS and CDR2 YDEGEE. CDR3 bases: TGTGCCAGCAGCTTGGACGAGGGGGTCCCCACAGATACGCAGTATTTT. This codes for CASSLDEGVPTDTQYF.

The chain links TRBV7-3 to TRBJ2-2; 7 positions match TRBD1. V was clipped by 3 bases and J by 0 bases; unmatched bases: 1. Germline loops: CDR1 SGHTA, CDR2 FQGTGA. The CDR3 length is 15 residues. CDR3 in amino acids: CASSFDRANTGELFF. In DNA, the CDR3 is TGTGCCAGCAGCTTTGACAGGGCGAACACCGGGGAGCTGTTTTTT.

V and J are TRBV10-3 and TRBJ2-3; TRBD2 agrees at 8 bases. The junction had 7 bases not matched to a gene; V was cut back by 0 bases and J by 2 bases. This CDR3 spans 17 amino acids. In germline, CDR1 is ENHRY, CDR2 SYGVKD. The CDR3 coding sequence is TGTGCCATCAGTGAGTCGGGAGTAGCGGGGCACACAGATACGCAGTATTTT. This codes for CAISESGVAGHTDTQYF.

CDR3 nucleotide sequence: TGTGCCAGCAGCTTCGGGGACACCATATATTTT. As protein: CASSFGDTIYF. This chain connects TRBV5-6 to TRBJ1-3, with D unclear. CDR3 size: 11 residues. From germline, CDR1 is SGHDT and CDR2 YYEEEE. Deletions cut 2 bases from V and 8 bases from J, with 5 bases between.

This chain joins TRBV5-4 and TRBJ2-3, with 8 bases aligning to TRBD1. V dropped 2 bases and J dropped 1; count of bases not matched to a gene: 3. The CDR3 loop spans 15 amino acids. Germline V gene data show CDR1 as SGHNT and CDR2 as YYREEE (reference sequence). Written as DNA, the CDR3 is TGTGCCAGCAGCTTCCCGGGACAGGGCACAGATACGCAGTATTTT. Residues: CASSFPGQGTDTQYF.

J is TRBJ1-5 and V is TRBV19, with D possibly being TRBD1 (6 bases). V was pared by 5 bases and J by 0 bases, with 14 bases between. This CDR3 is 16 amino acids long. The germline V gene has CDR1 LNHDA and CDR2 SQIVND (reference sequence). CDR3 coding DNA: TGTGCCAGTAGTTGGGGGACACGATATAGCAATCAGCCCCAGCATTTT. Protein: CASSWGTRYSNQPQHF.

The chain carries TRBV15 and TRBJ2-3, with 8 bases identical to TRBD2. The CDR3 spans 18 residues. V trimming: 0 bases; J trimming: 0 bases; junction bases outside the gene matches: 8. Germline loops: CDR1 LNHNV, CDR2 YYDKDF (reference sequence). In DNA, the CDR3 is TGTGCCACCAGCAGAGATAGCGGGAACTCCCTTAGCACAGATACGCAGTATTTT. This translates into CATSRDSGNSLSTDTQYF.

As DNA, the CDR3 is TGTGCCAGCACGGAGTACCAAGAGACCCAGTACTTC. This encodes CASTEYQETQYF. The chain joins TRBV6-5 to TRBJ2-5, with D hard to call. Germline loops: CDR1 MNHEY, CDR2 SVGAGI. CDR3 length: 12 amino acids. The V gene lost 7 bases and the J gene lost 0 bases, with 6 bases spanning the gap.

This sequence joins TRBV9 and TRBJ1-2; D ambiguous. The CDR3 is 16 amino acids. The germline CDR1 and CDR2 sequences are SGDLS and YYNGEE. Deletions cut 0 bases from V and 0 bases from J, with 12 bases between. Written as DNA, the CDR3 is TGTGCCAGCAGCGTAGATGCCACAGCCTCTAACTATGGCTACACCTTC. It specifies CASSVDATASNYGYTF.

The chain has TRBV6-5 and TRBJ2-2; TRBD1 matches at 7 bases. With V trimmed by 6 bases and J by 5 bases, 9 bases remained unmatched. Germline lookup yields CDR1 MNHEY and CDR2 SVGAGI. CDR3 length equals 15 residues. CDR3 coding DNA: TGTGCCAGCAGCCCCGGGACAGATAATACCGGGGAGCTGTTTTTT. This translates into CASSPGTDNTGELFF.

The rearrangement links TRBV18 to TRBJ2-6; D ambiguous. Deletions cut 6 bases from V and 0 bases from J, with 18 bases between. The V gene's germline CDR1 is KGHSH and CDR2 LQKENI. CDR3 length equals 18 residues. The CDR3 sequence: CASSPPSGLTSGANVLTF. In DNA, the CDR3 is TGTGCCAGCTCGCCCCCCTCAGGCCTCACCTCTGGGGCCAACGTCCTGACTTTC.

The chain joins TRBV6-6 to TRBJ1-3, with 10 bases lining up with TRBD1. The trim removed 6 bases at V and 3 bases at J, leaving 5 bases unmatched. The CDR3 loop spans 15 amino acids. The germline CDR1 and CDR2 sequences are MNHNY and SVGAGI (reference sequence). CDR3 DNA sequence: TGTGCCAGCAGACAAGGACAGGGGGGTGGAAACACCATATATTTT. It is translated as CASRQGQGGGNTIYF.

The table lists this clone with many counts. The chain employs TRBV4-2 and TRBJ2-7; the match to TRBD2 covers 9 bases. Per germline, CDR1 LGHNA and CDR2 YNFKEQ. Trimming at V came to 3 bases and at J to 0 bases, leaving 6 bases not matched to a gene. The CDR3 is 16 residues long. CDR3 DNA sequence: TGTGCCAGCAGCCAGGGCGGGGGGGACAACTCCTACGAGCAGTACTTC. Its translation: CASSQGGGDNSYEQYF.

This clone is a singleton in its sample. The chain couples TRBV7-2 to TRBJ2-7; 7 nucleotides align to TRBD1. The V and J ends lost 5 bases and 5 bases, in that order; junction bases with no gene match: 18. Germline V gene lookup returns CDR1 SGHTA and CDR2 FQGNSA. The CDR3 spans 17 residues. The CDR3 sequence is CASSRQGPVAGRDEQYF. The CDR3 region has the DNA TGTGCCAGCAGCCGACAGGGCCCCGTCGCCGGCCGAGACGAGCAGTACTTC. The full variable domain, completed using reference TRBV7-2 and TRBJ2-7, is GAGVSQSPSNKVTEKGKDVELRCDPISGHTALYWYRQSLGQGLEFLIYFQGNSAPDKSGLPSDRFSAERTGGSVSTLTIQRTQQEDSAVYLCASSRQGPVAGRDEQYFGPGTRLTVT.